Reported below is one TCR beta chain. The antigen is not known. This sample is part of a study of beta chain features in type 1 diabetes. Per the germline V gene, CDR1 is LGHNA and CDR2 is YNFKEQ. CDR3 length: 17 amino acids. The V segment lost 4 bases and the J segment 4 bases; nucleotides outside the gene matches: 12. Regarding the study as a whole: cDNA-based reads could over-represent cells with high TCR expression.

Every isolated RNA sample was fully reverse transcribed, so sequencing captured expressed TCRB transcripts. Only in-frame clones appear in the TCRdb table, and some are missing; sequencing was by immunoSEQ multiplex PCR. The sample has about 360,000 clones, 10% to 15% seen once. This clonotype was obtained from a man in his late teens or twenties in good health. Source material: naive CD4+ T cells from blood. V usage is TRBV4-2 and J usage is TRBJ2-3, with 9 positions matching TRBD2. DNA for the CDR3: TGTGCCAGCAGCCCTGTTCTTGGAGCGGGGGGTCCAGATACGCAGTATTTT. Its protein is CASSPVLGAGGPDTQYF.